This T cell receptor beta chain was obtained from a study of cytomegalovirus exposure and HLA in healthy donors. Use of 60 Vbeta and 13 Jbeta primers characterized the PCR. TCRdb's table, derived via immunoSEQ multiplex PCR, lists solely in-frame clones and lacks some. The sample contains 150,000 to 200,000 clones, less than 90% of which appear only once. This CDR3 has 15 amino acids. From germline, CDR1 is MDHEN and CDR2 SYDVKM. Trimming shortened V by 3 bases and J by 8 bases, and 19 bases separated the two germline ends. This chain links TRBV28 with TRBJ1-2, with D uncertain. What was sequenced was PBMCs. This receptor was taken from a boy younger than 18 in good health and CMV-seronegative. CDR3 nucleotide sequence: TGTGCCAGCAGTTTCCTGATTATCGAACAGCCCGGCTACACCTTC. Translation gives CASSFLIIEQPGYTF.